This T cell receptor beta chain was sequenced during a study of T cell repertoires in cytomegalovirus infection (dated by TCRdb to 2018 to 2020). For the wider study: Donor HLA type was relevant to the analysis, as public TCR beta signatures indicated carriage of CMV infection together with the matching HLA type.

Note on this clonotype: Its binding antigen is unknown. There are no base qualities to consult, and no much larger clone falls within one base.

Sequencing relied on an Illumina HiSeq 1500. TCRdb trimmed the raw reads at Q25, called clones with MiXCR and kept productive beta chains. Every distinct CDR3 protein forms one entry, paired with its most common genes and DNA. Within this sample are about 740,000 distinct CDR3 sequences, with less than 40% of them counted one time only. Of the sample, around 3% is held by the ten largest clones. The paper as a whole reports these results and caveats: Carriers of CMV infection plus the relevant HLA type were discriminated by the cumulative frequency of public TCR beta family members in the study cohort and in an independent roughly 370-donor cohort. The ex vivo response was dominated by HLA-C-restricted CMV-specific TCR beta clonotypes, which also provided the single most frequent clonotype in two of eight donors.

From the germline V gene, CDR1 is KGHDR and CDR2 is SFDVKD. The CDR3, cysteine through phenylalanine, is 13 amino acids long. Left in the record is the CDR3 DNA by itself, 39 bases read in frame from the first base. Trimming removed 7 bases from V and 2 bases from J, leaving 7 bases between the germline ends. The origin of this receptor is a human donor in good health (CMV status not recorded). Some clones in this sample may be carry-over from other donors' samples. Sequencing was performed on PBMCs. The rearrangement joined TRBV24-1 to TRBJ2-2; no D gene call is confident. The CDR3 sequence is CATSVINTGELFF. The DNA reads as follows: TGTGCCACCAGCGTGATAAACACCGGGGAGCTGTTTTTT.